Listed below are T cell receptor beta chains from one sample, sequenced in a study of blood T cell repertoires in COVID-19. Using immunoSEQ multiplex PCR, the repertoire was profiled, and TCRdb retains in-frame clones only, with some absent. The repertoire holds about 72,000 clones, with about four fifths as singletons. Source material: peripheral blood. Receptors originate from a human donor in a cohort sampled during active COVID-19. Both conserved end residues are part of each CDR3. A D gene is named only where the DNA matches it firmly. Some rows have no size entry. The others give once, few or many, or a class for an expanded clone.

size	V	J	D	CDR3	DNA
few	TRBV5-4	TRBJ2-7	.	CASSLQRGGYEQYF	TGTGCCAGCAGCTTGCAAAGGGGGGGCTACGAGCAGTACTTC
few	TRBV30	TRBJ1-2	TRBD1	CAWSVGAGGYGYTF	TGTGCCTGGAGTGTAGGGGCAGGGGGCTATGGCTACACCTTC
.	TRBV12-3/TRBV12-4	TRBJ1-1	.	CASSEAGNPAFF	TGTGCCAGCAGTGAGGCAGGGAACCCAGCTTTCTTT
.	TRBV6-5	TRBJ1-1	.	CASSYGRSVTEAFF	TGTGCCAGCAGTTATGGGAGAAGTGTCACTGAAGCTTTCTTT
.	TRBV18	TRBJ1-3	.	CASSPPGGNSGNTIYF	TGTGCCAGCTCACCACCGGGGGGAAACTCTGGAAACACCATATATTTT
.	TRBV30	TRBJ1-6	TRBD1	CAWSSGQGSSPLHF	TGTGCCTGGTCAAGCGGACAGGGGTCTTCACCCCTCCACTTT
few	TRBV15	TRBJ1-1	.	CATSRVVSGSTEAFF	TGTGCCACCAGCAGAGTAGTGTCCGGGAGCACTGAAGCTTTCTTT
.	TRBV6-5	TRBJ2-7	TRBD2	CASSYSGRGYEQYF	TGTGCCAGCAGTTACTCCGGGCGGGGGTACGAGCAGTACTTC
once	TRBV18	TRBJ1-6	TRBD1	CASSTMDRGSPLHF	TGTGCCAGCTCGACAATGGACAGGGGCTCACCCCTCCACTTT
.	TRBV4-1	TRBJ2-7	.	CASSQQDISYEQYF	TGCGCCAGCAGCCAACAGGACATCTCCTACGAGCAGTACTTC
once	TRBV30	TRBJ1-2	.	CAWGGENGYTF	TGTGCCTGGGGTGGGGAGAATGGCTACACCTTC
few	TRBV27	TRBJ2-5	TRBD1	CASSRQGTGETQYF	TGTGCCAGCAGTCGACAAGGGACAGGGGAGACCCAGTACTTC
.	TRBV28	TRBJ1-6	.	CASSRPRGNSPLHF	TGTGCCAGCTCCCGCCCCCGGGGGAATTCACCCCTCCACTTT
.	TRBV14	TRBJ1-2	.	CASSQDLTLYGYTF	TGTGCCAGCAGCCAAGACCTTACTCTCTATGGCTACACCTTC
.	TRBV18	TRBJ1-2	.	CASSPLAGEIEGYTF	TGTGCCAGCTCGCCTTTGGCAGGGGAGATTGAGGGCTACACCTTC
.	TRBV7-9	TRBJ1-1	TRBD1	CASSFRGQGAKGTEAFF	TGTGCCAGCAGCTTCAGGGGTCAGGGGGCAAAAGGCACTGAAGCTTTCTTT